This T cell receptor beta chain was identified in a study of blood T cells in healthy people across ages. The study's findings and limits: Older age coincided with a roughly linear decline in TCR beta diversity per million T cells.

Next came a second PCR, run for about 7 to 12 cycles, which used a sample-barcoded 5' primer along with a J-beta primer mix. Each cDNA molecule was tagged by a template-switch adaptor that had 12 random nucleotides. TCRdb recomputed calls from the 5' RACE reads with MiXCR, one row per CDR3 protein. The repertoire includes 650,000 to 1,000,000 distinct CDR3 sequences, about 45% of them detected once, and 15% to 20% sits in the top ten. Per-sample PBMC isolation yielded at least 6.5 million cells. In its sample, this clonotype was seen once. Antigen unknown. The germline V and J ends were trimmed by 0 bases and 11 bases, with 17 bases remaining between them. This CDR3 has 14 amino acids. Germline CDR1 and CDR2: SGHRS and YFSETQ.

The specimen sequenced was blood. The chain uses TRBV5-1 and TRBJ1-1; a possible D gene is TRBD1 (5 bases). The sequence came from a man older than 75 in good health. The CDR3, as DNA: TGCGCCAGCAGCTTGGGCCCGAGCAGGGTCGACGCTTTCTTT. This codes for CASSLGPSRVDAFF.